This TCR beta chain was captured in a study of blood T cell repertoires in COVID-19. Whole-study context: Donors in the United States, Italy and Spain gave samples during acute or convalescent COVID-19.

The CDR3 is made up of 17 amino acids. CDR1 is MGHRA and CDR2 is YSYEKL in the germline V gene. V was pared by 1 base and J by 0 bases, with 0 bases of the junction left unmatched. This table comes from immunoSEQ multiplex PCR, and its TCRdb copy is limited to in-frame clones, with some not included. The sample records about 170,000 clones, 86% being singletons. The clonotype comes from a man between 65 and 85 years old with acute or convalescent COVID-19. The chain combines TRBV4-1 with TRBJ2-3; 14 positions match TRBD2. Sequencing used peripheral blood. Written as DNA, the CDR3 is TGCGCCAGCAGCCAAGGGACTAGCGGGAGGAGCACAGATACGCAGTATTTT. This gives the protein CASSQGTSGRSTDTQYF.